The clone carrying this T cell receptor beta chain was seen ten or more times. These data belong to a study of response to subunit inactivated influenza vaccine. MiXCR was run by TCRdb on the RT-PCR reads, yielding one entry per CDR3 protein. The repertoire holds just over 300,000 distinct CDR3 sequences, with 22% as singletons. The sequence was collected from a man aged 45 to 75 who received an inactivated influenza vaccine. The input for sequencing was PBMCs from blood, taken around 22 months after vaccination.

CDR3 coding DNA: TGTGCCAGCAGGCCAGGGACAGGGTGGAGAGATACGCAGTATTTT. This translates into CASRPGTGWRDTQYF. The gene calls are TRBV6-2 or TRBV6-3 and TRBJ2-3; 9 bases agree with TRBD1. Germline CDR1 and CDR2: MNHEY and SVGEGT. This CDR3 has 15 amino acids. V dropped 6 bases and J dropped 5; count of bases not matched to a gene: 9.